The source of this T cell receptor beta chain is a study of blood T cell repertoires in COVID-19 (dated by TCRdb to about 2020). With respect to the entire study: Samples covering the acute and convalescent phases of COVID-19 were provided by collaborators in the United States, Italy and Spain. The material from the prospective study consisted of cDNA or gDNA derived from T cells, B-cell-depleted T cells, or PBMCs. The dataset comprised deeply sampled blood TCRbeta repertoires from subjects exposed to, actively infected with, or recovered from COVID-19. The repertoires were made available in a free public database intended to serve as a resource for research on the immune response to SARS-CoV-2. The samples were drawn from two sources: the first 160 participants of the ongoing ImmuneRACE study, and 1,000 to 1,500 subjects contributed by 6 global collaborators. A de-identified subject ID, COVID-19 status, age in years and sex were almost always included in the sample metadata. Where available, HLA class I and class II types were obtained from metadata supplied by the sample provider rather than from assay-based typing. The full study reports these points: The quantity of clinical and demographic metadata differed by source and by participant and was supplied without curation.

One collaborating source in Seattle enrolled patients during active infection and followed them longitudinally through the course of disease. Each collaborating institution followed its own protocols to collect whole blood in K2EDTA tubes. For TCRbeta analysis, collaborators shipped samples in one of three forms: frozen whole blood, isolated PBMCs, or DNA extracted from either of those sample types. About this clone itself: Its antigen remains unidentified. Base-call qualities are not available, and no considerably larger clone is one nucleotide away.

The immunoSEQ Assay, a bias-controlled multiplex PCR, was used to amplify TCRbeta CDR3 regions from genomic DNA. Concerning the study's data processing: The number of nucleated cells in each sample was estimated by amplification of reference gene primers within the assay. To quantify the absolute abundance of each unique TCRbeta CDR3 rearrangement, sequence reads were collapsed and filtered. For each sample, productive Simpson clonality was calculated as the square root of Simpson's diversity index over productive rearrangements. TCRdb mirrors the immuneACCESS table, restricted to in-frame sequences. Some clones are absent from its copies; in checked studies, under half trace to an unresolved V gene, and the reason for the others is unknown. Clone size and V and J calls were adopted from that table, with D and trimming inferred from the DNA. This sample comprises roughly 47,000 clones, around 85% of them detected only once. The ten largest clonotypes hold approximately 32% of the sample.

The material sequenced was peripheral blood. The receptor's source is a woman of 80 years or more with COVID-19, enrolled during active disease.

The CDR3: CATSDSRGTEAFF. The nucleotide sequence is given as TGTGCCACCAGTGATTCTAGGGGGACTGAAGCTTTCTTT. The chain is encoded by TRBV24-1 joined to TRBJ1-1, with TRBD1 perhaps the D gene, on 6 matching bases. CDR1 and CDR2 were assigned from the germline V gene as KGHDR and SFDVKD. V gives up 2 bases and J gives up 5 bases, and the segment between their germline ends measures 8 bases. The CDR3 contains 13 residues, cysteine and phenylalanine counted. Only the CDR3 DNA is retained, 39 bases long and in frame from the first base.